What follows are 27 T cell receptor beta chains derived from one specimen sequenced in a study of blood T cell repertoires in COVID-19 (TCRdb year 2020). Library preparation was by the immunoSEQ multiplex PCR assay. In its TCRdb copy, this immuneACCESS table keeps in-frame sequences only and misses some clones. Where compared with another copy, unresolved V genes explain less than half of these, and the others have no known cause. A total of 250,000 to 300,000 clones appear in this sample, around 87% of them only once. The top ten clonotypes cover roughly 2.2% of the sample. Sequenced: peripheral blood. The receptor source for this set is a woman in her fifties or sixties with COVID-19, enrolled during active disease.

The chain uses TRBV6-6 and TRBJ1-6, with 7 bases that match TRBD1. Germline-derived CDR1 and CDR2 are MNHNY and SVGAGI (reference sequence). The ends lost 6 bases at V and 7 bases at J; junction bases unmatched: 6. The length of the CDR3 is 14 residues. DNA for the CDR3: TGTGCCAGCAGGGACGGACAGGTGAATTCACCCCTCCACTTT. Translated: CASRDGQVNSPLHF.

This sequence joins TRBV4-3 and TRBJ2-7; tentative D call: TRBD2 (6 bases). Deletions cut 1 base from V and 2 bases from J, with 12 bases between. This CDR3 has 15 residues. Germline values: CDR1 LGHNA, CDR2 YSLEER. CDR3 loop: CASSQGDSEAYEQYF. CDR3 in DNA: TGCGCCAGCAGCCAAGGGGACTCCGAAGCCTACGAGCAGTACTTC.

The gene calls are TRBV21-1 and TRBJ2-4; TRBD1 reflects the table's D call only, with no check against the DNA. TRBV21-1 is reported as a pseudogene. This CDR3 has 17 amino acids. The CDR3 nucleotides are TGTGCCAGCAGCGGAAAGACAGGTGGGATAGCCAAAAACATTCAGTACTTC. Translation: CASSGKTGGIAKNIQYF.

CDR3 bases: TGTGCCAGCAGCCGACAAATTGACAGGAACACCGGGGAGCTGTTTTTT. Protein sequence: CASSRQIDRNTGELFF. This rearrangement joins TRBV9 to TRBJ2-2, with D perhaps matching TRBD1 (5 bases). The CDR3 consists of 16 residues. V was shortened by 4 bases and J by 1 base, with 14 bases between the two germline ends. Per the germline V gene, CDR1 is SGDLS and CDR2 is YYNGEE.

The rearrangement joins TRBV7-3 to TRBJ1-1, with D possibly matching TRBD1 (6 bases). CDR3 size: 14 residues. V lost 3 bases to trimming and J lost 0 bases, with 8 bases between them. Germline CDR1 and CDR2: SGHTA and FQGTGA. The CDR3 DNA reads TGTGCCAGCAGCTTGGCAGGGGTGAACACTGAAGCTTTCTTT. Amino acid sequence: CASSLAGVNTEAFF.

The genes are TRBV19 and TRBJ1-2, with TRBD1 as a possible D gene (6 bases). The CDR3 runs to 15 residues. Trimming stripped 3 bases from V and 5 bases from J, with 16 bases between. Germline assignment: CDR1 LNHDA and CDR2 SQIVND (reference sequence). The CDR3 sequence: CASSISAGVWYGYTF. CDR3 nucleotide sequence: TGTGCCAGTAGTATCTCGGCAGGGGTTTGGTATGGCTACACCTTC.

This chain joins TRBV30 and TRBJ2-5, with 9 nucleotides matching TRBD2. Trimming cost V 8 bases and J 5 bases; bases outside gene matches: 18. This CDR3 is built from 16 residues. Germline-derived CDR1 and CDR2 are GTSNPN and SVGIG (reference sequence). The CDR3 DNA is TGTGCCGGGAAGGGGTTTAGCGGGGGAGCGAAGGAGACCCAGTACTTC. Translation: CAGKGFSGGAKETQYF.

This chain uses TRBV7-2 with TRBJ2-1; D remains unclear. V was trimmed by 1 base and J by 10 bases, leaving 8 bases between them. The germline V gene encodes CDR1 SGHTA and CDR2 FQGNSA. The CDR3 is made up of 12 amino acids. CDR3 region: CASSLELGEQFF. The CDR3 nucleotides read TGTGCCAGCAGCTTAGAGCTAGGAGAGCAGTTCTTC.

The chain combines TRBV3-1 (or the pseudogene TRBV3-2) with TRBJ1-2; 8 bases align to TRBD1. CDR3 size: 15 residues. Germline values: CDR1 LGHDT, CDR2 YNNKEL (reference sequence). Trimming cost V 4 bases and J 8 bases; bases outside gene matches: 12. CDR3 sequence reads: CASSRLGQGANGYTF. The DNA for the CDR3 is TGTGCCAGCAGCCGGTTGGGCCAGGGGGCGAACGGCTACACCTTC.

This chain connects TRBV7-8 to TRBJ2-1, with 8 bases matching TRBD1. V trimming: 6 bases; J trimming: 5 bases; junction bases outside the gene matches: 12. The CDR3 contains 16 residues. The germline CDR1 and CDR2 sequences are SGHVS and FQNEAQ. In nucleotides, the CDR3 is TGTGCCAGCAGACCAACCAGACAGGGGATGCACAATGAGCAGTTCTTC. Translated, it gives CASRPTRQGMHNEQFF.

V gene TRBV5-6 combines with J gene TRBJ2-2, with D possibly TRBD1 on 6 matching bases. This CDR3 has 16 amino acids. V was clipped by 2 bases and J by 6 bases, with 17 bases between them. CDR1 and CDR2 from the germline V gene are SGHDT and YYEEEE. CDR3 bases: TGTGCCAGCAGCTTTGGGCCTCTAGAGGGGGCCGGGGAGCTGTTTTTT. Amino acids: CASSFGPLEGAGELFF.

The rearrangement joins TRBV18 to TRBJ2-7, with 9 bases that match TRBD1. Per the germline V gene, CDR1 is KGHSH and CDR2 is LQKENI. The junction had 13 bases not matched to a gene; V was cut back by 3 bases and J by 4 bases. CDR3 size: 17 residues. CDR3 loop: CASSPQTGGLGKYEQYF. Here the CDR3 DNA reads TGTGCCAGCTCACCTCAAACAGGGGGCTTGGGTAAATACGAGCAGTACTTC.

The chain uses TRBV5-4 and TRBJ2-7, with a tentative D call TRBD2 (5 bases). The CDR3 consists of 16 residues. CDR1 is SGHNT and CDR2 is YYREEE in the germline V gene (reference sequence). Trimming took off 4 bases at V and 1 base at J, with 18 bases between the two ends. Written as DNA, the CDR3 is TGTGCCAGCAGCAAAGGACTCCCGGGTGCGTCCTACGAGCAGTACTTC. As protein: CASSKGLPGASYEQYF.

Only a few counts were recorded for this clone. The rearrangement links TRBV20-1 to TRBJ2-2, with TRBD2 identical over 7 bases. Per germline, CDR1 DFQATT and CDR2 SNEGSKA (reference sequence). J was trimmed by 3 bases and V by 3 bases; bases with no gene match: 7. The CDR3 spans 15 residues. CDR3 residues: CSASSWGGDTGELFF. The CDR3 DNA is TGCAGTGCTAGTTCGTGGGGGGGTGACACCGGGGAGCTGTTTTTT.

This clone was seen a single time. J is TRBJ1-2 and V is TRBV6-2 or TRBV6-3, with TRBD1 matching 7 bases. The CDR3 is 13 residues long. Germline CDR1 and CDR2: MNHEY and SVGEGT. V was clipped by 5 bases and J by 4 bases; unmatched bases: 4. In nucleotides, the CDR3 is TGTGCCAGCAGTGGACAGGCGAGCTATGGCTACACCTTC. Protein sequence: CASSGQASYGYTF.

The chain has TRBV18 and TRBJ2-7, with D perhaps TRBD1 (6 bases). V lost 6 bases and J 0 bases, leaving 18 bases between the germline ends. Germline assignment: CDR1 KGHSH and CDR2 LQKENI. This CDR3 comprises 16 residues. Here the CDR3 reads CASSRERDTHSYEQYF. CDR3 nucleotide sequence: TGTGCCAGCTCCCGCGAACGGGACACCCACTCCTACGAGCAGTACTTC.

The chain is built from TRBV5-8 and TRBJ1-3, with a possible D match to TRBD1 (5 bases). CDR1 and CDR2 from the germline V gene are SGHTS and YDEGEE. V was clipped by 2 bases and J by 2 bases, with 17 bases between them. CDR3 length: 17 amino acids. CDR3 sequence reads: CASSFSWGPIAGNTIYF. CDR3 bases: TGTGCCAGCAGCTTTTCCTGGGGCCCCATCGCTGGAAACACCATATATTTT.

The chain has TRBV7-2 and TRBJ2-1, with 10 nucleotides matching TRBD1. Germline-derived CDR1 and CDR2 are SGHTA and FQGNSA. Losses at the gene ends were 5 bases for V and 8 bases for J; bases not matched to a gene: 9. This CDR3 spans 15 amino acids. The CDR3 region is CASSPRRDRGYEQFF. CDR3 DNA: TGTGCCAGCAGCCCACGCCGGGACAGGGGTTATGAGCAGTTCTTC. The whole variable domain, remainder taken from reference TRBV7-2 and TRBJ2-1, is GAGVSQSPSNKVTEKGKDVELRCDPISGHTALYWYRQSLGQGLEFLIYFQGNSAPDKSGLPSDRFSAERTGGSVSTLTIQRTQQEDSAVYLCASSPRRDRGYEQFFGPGTRLTVL.

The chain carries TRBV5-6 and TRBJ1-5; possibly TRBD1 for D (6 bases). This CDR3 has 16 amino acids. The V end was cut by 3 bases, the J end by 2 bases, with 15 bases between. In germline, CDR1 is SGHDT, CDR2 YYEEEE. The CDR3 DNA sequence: TGTGCCAGCAGCTACAGGGTCCCTAGTGGCAATCAGCCCCAGCATTTT. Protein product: CASSYRVPSGNQPQHF.

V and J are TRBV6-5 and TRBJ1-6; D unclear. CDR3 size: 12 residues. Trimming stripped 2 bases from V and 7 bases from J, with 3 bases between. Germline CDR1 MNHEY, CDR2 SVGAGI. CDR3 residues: CASSYPNSPLHF. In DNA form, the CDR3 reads TGTGCCAGCAGTTACCCAAATTCACCCCTCCACTTT.

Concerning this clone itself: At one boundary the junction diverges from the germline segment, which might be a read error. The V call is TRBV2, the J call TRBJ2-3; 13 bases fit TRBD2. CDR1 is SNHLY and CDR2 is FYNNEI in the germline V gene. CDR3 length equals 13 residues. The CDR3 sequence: CAGTSGATDTQYF. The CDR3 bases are TGCGCGGGGACTAGCGGGGCCACAGATACGCAGTATTTT.

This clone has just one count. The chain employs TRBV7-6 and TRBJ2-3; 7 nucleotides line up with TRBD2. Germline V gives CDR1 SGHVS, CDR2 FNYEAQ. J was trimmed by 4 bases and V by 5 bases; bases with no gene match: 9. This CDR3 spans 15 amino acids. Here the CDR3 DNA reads TGTGCCAGCAGCCTAAGCGGGAATAGGGCAGATACGCAGTATTTT. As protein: CASSLSGNRADTQYF.

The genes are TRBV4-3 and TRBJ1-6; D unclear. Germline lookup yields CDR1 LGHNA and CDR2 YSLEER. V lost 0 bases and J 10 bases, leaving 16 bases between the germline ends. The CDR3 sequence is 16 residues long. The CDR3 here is CASSQDLGNLGSPLHF. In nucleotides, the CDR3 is TGCGCCAGCAGCCAAGATCTCGGAAATCTCGGGTCACCCCTCCACTTT.

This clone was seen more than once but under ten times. CDR3 coding DNA: TGCAGCGTTGCTGAGGTCGGGGAAAAACTGTTTTTT. This codes for CSVAEVGEKLFF. The V call is TRBV29-1, the J call TRBJ1-4; D gene ambiguous. Deletions cut 4 bases from V and 8 bases from J, with 11 bases between. CDR3 length: 12 residues. Germline CDR1 is SQVTM and CDR2 is ANQGSEA.

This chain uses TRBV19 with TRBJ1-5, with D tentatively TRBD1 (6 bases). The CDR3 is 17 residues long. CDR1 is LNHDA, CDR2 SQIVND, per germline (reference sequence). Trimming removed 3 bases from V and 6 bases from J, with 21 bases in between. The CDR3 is CASSIRGAAGGGQPQHF. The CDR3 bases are TGTGCCAGTAGTATCAGGGGAGCCGCGGGAGGGGGTCAGCCCCAGCATTTT.

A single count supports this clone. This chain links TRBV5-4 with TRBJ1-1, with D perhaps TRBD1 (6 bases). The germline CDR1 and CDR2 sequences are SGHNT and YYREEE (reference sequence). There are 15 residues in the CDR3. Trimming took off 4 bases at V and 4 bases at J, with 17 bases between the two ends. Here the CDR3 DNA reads TGTGCCAGCAGCCGTGGGCGCAGGGGCGTCACTGAAGCTTTCTTT. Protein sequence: CASSRGRRGVTEAFF.

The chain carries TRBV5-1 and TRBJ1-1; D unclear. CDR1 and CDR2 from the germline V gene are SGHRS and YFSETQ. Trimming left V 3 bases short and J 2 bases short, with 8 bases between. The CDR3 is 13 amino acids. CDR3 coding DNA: TGCGCCAGCAGCTCGACGGGAAACACTGAAGCTTTCTTT. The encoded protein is CASSSTGNTEAFF.